What follows are 24 T cell receptor beta chains derived from one specimen sequenced in a study of long-term antiretroviral therapy in people with HIV. Researchers ran immunoSEQ v3.0 at survey level. TCRdb's copy holds only in-frame clones and misses some; the assay was immunoSEQ multiplex PCR. The data hold around 12,000 clones, with about 88% observed a single time. The sample consisted of unsorted PBMCs, taken 2.1 years after starting antiretroviral therapy. These receptor sequences come from a woman aged 40 to 50 with HIV.

Here the CDR3 DNA reads TGTGCCTGGGAGGGGTTTCCTAACTATGGCTACACCTTC. It codes for CAWEGFPNYGYTF. The chain employs TRBV30 and TRBJ1-2; tentatively, D is TRBD1 (5 bases). The germline V and J ends were trimmed by 5 bases and 0 bases, with 10 bases remaining between them. Germline V gives CDR1 GTSNPN, CDR2 SVGIG (reference sequence). The CDR3 sequence is 13 residues long. Based on the CDR3 plus reference TRBV30 and TRBJ1-2, the full variable domain is SQTIHQWPATLVQPVGSPLSLECTVEGTSNPNLYWYRQAAGRGLQLLFYSVGIGQISSEVPQNLSASRPQDRQFILSSKKLLLSDSGFYLCAWEGFPNYGYTFGSGTRLTVV.

The genes are TRBV29-1 and TRBJ1-4; D call uncertain. The CDR3 loop spans 13 amino acids. Trimming took 5 bases from V and 8 from J, leaving 15 bases between them. The germline gives CDR1 SQVTM, CDR2 ANQGSEA. CDR3 sequence (DNA): TGCAGCGTTTCGTTCCGGGCGACGGAAAAACTGTTTTTT. Its protein product is CSVSFRATEKLFF.

J is TRBJ2-3 and V is TRBV7-9; D remains unclear. The germline V and J ends were trimmed by 0 bases and 4 bases, with 5 bases remaining between them. The CDR3 loop spans 13 amino acids. The germline CDR1 and CDR2 sequences are SEHNR and FQNEAQ (reference sequence). CDR3 residues: CASSLADSDTQYF. The CDR3, as DNA: TGTGCCAGCAGCTTAGCAGACTCAGATACGCAGTATTTT.

V gene TRBV6-5 combines with J gene TRBJ1-1; 11 bases align to TRBD1. V was pared by 6 bases and J by 8 bases, with 8 bases of the junction left unmatched. The CDR3 sequence is 14 residues long. Germline CDR1 is MNHEY and CDR2 is SVGAGI. CDR3 sequence (DNA): TGTGCCAGCAGGCCCGGGACAGGGGGGTTCGAAGCTTTCTTT. It is translated as CASRPGTGGFEAFF.

The genes are TRBV5-1 and TRBJ1-6; D gene ambiguous. Trimming left V 0 bases short and J 5 bases short, with 15 bases between. The V gene's germline CDR1 is SGHRS and CDR2 YFSETQ. CDR3 length: 17 amino acids. CDR3 protein: CASSLGDGGPHNSPLHF. The CDR3 nucleotides are TGCGCCAGCAGCTTGGGTGACGGCGGGCCCCATAATTCACCCCTCCACTTT. The full variable domain, in which reference TRBV5-1 and TRBJ1-6 provide the parts outside the CDR3, is KAGVTQTPRYLIKTRGQQVTLSCSPISGHRSVSWYQQTPGQGLQFLFEYFSETQRNKGNFPGRFSGRQFSNSRSEMNVSTLELGDSALYLCASSLGDGGPHNSPLHFGNGTRLTVT.

V gene TRBV10-3 combines with J gene TRBJ1-4; D not resolved. The V end was cut by 3 bases, the J end by 1 base, with 6 bases between. CDR3 length: 14 amino acids. In germline, CDR1 is ENHRY, CDR2 SYGVKD. CDR3 DNA sequence: TGTGCCATCAGTGAAAGGGAAACTAATGAAAAACTGTTTTTT. This codes for CAISERETNEKLFF.

This chain links TRBV2 with TRBJ2-7; D possibly corresponds to TRBD1 (6 bases). Germline-derived CDR1 and CDR2 are SNHLY and FYNNEI. CDR3 size: 15 residues. Trimming left V 6 bases short and J 1 base short, with 16 bases between. The CDR3 sequence: CASRSKQGFSYEQYF. The CDR3 nucleotides read TGTGCCAGCAGATCTAAACAGGGTTTTTCCTACGAGCAGTACTTC.

This chain uses TRBV5-1 with TRBJ1-1; 7 bases are shared with TRBD1. Unmatched junction bases numbered 4, after V lost 4 bases and J lost 1 base. Germline CDR1 is SGHRS and CDR2 is YFSETQ. This CDR3 spans 14 amino acids. The CDR3 loop is CASSVGQPNTEAFF. The DNA for the CDR3 is TGCGCCAGCAGCGTGGGACAGCCGAACACTGAAGCTTTCTTT.

The J gene is TRBJ2-7, the V gene TRBV6-5, with a tentative D call TRBD2 (6 bases). V was cut by 2 bases and J by 0 bases, with 8 bases left in between. This CDR3 region has 14 residues. Germline V gene sequence: CDR1 MNHEY, CDR2 SVGAGI. Here the CDR3 DNA reads TGTGCCAGCAGTTACGGGGGGATCTCCTACGAGCAGTACTTC. The encoded protein is CASSYGGISYEQYF.

A word on this clone: The same CDR3 also results from other DNA sequences found in this sample. This chain uses TRBV30 with TRBJ2-1, with unresolved D. The CDR3 sequence is 11 residues long. Per the germline V gene, CDR1 is GTSNPN and CDR2 is SVGIG (reference sequence). The ends were cut back, 0 bases at V and 10 bases at J, with 7 bases in the middle. CDR3 protein: CAWSVLGEQFF. DNA for the CDR3: TGTGCCTGGAGTGTCTTGGGGGAGCAGTTCTTC.

The V call is TRBV5-1, the J call TRBJ1-1, with TRBD1 as a possible D gene (6 bases). The CDR3 is made up of 12 amino acids. Germline CDR1 is SGHRS and CDR2 is YFSETQ. Trimming left V 4 bases short and J 4 bases short, with 8 bases between. The chain's CDR3 is CASSPRGTEAFF. Written as DNA, the CDR3 is TGCGCCAGCAGCCCCAGGGGCACTGAAGCTTTCTTT.

This clone was found once. This chain uses TRBV7-7 with TRBJ2-1; TRBD2 matches at 8 bases. The germline gives CDR1 SSHAT, CDR2 FNYEAQ (reference sequence). Germline trimming cut 5 bases from V and 10 bases from J; bases unmatched to any gene: 7. The CDR3 is 13 residues long. This CDR3 is CASSQGLAGEQFF. Written as DNA, the CDR3 is TGTGCCAGCAGCCAAGGACTAGCAGGCGAGCAGTTCTTC.

The chain links TRBV10-3 to TRBJ1-1; 9 nucleotides match TRBD1. In germline, CDR1 is ENHRY, CDR2 SYGVKD. The J segment lost 3 bases and the V segment lost 5 bases, leaving 10 bases of the junction unmatched. The CDR3 runs to 16 residues. CDR3 sequence: CAISPGAGQGYTEAFF. The CDR3 DNA follows: TGTGCCATCAGTCCCGGAGCAGGACAGGGGTACACTGAAGCTTTCTTT.

The rearrangement links TRBV19 to TRBJ1-5, with D perhaps matching TRBD1 (5 bases). The V end lost 7 bases, the J end lost 0 bases, and 10 bases lay between the germline ends. Germline-derived CDR1 and CDR2 are LNHDA and SQIVND (reference sequence). CDR3 length: 14 amino acids. CDR3 protein: CASMTAGSNQPQHF. The CDR3 DNA is TGTGCCAGTATGACAGCTGGTAGCAATCAGCCCCAGCATTTT.

The chain employs TRBV4-2 and TRBJ2-1; 12 nucleotides match TRBD2. The CDR3 covers 17 residues. Germline V CDR1 and CDR2: LGHNA, YNFKEQ. After removal of 6 bases from V and 9 bases from J, the junction contained 15 bases not matched to a gene. CDR3 DNA sequence: TGTGCCAGCAGGCGGTCTAGCGGGGGGGCCAGTTTGGGTGAGCAGTTCTTC. Its translation is CASRRSSGGASLGEQFF.

The rearrangement links TRBV6-5 to TRBJ1-6; no clear D. The CDR3 length is 16 residues. Germline V gene data show CDR1 as MNHEY and CDR2 as SVGAGI. The V gene lost 2 bases and the J gene lost 1 base, with 9 bases spanning the gap. CDR3 loop: CASSYASRSYNSPLHF. CDR3 bases: TGTGCCAGCAGTTACGCGTCGAGGTCCTATAATTCACCCCTCCACTTT.

This clone appeared a single time. The CDR3 protein is CASSFPGTGDGGELFF. DNA of the CDR3: TGTGCCAGCAGCTTTCCCGGGACAGGGGACGGCGGGGAGCTGTTTTTT. The rearrangement joins TRBV7-9 to TRBJ2-2; TRBD1 agrees at 10 bases. Looked up from germline, CDR1 is SEHNR and CDR2 is FQNEAQ (reference sequence). The trim removed 3 bases at V and 7 bases at J, leaving 8 bases unmatched. The CDR3 is made up of 16 amino acids.

CDR3 sequence (DNA): TGTGCCAGCAGCTTGGTAGGAGGGATTTCACCCCTCCACTTT. This gives the protein CASSLVGGISPLHF. The chain recombines TRBV7-9 with TRBJ1-6; D not certain. This CDR3 has 14 amino acids. From germline, CDR1 is SEHNR and CDR2 FQNEAQ (reference sequence). V lost 3 bases and J lost 9, with 12 bases in between.

The CDR3 DNA sequence: TGTGCCAGCAGCTCCCGACCGATGAACACTGAAGCTTTCTTT. Translated: CASSSRPMNTEAFF. The gene calls are TRBV7-9 and TRBJ1-1; the D is unclear. V was cut by 4 bases and J by 0 bases, with 9 bases left in between. Germline loops: CDR1 SEHNR, CDR2 FQNEAQ (reference sequence). This CDR3 has 14 residues.

The chain uses TRBV18 and TRBJ2-2, with D perhaps TRBD1 (7 bases). Germline CDR1 reads KGHSH; CDR2 reads LQKENI. The CDR3 loop spans 19 amino acids. V shed 3 bases and J shed 0 bases, with 20 bases lying between them. Here the CDR3 reads CASSPWGLLGQTNTGELFF. For the CDR3, the DNA is TGTGCCAGCTCACCTTGGGGACTGCTGGGACAGACGAACACCGGGGAGCTGTTTTTT. Complete variable domain (other parts from reference TRBV18 and TRBJ2-2): NAGVMQNPRHLVRRRGQEARLRCSPMKGHSHVYWYRQLPEEGLKFMVYLQKENIIDESGMPKERFSAEFPKEGPSILRIQQVVRGDSAAYFCASSPWGLLGQTNTGELFFGEGSRLTVL.

This chain joins TRBV7-2 and TRBJ2-2, with TRBD1 matching over 11 bases. The V and J ends lost 2 bases and 6 bases, in that order; junction bases with no gene match: 8. The CDR3 covers 17 residues. Germline V lookup: CDR1 SGHTA, CDR2 FQGNSA. The CDR3 bases are TGTGCCAGCAGCTTAAGGGACAGGGGGGCTGGGGCCGGGGAGCTGTTTTTT. Translated: CASSLRDRGAGAGELFF.

The V and J genes are TRBV10-3 and TRBJ1-1; D gene unclear. The CDR3 covers 15 residues. Trimming shortened V by 5 bases and J by 3 bases, and 16 bases separated the two germline ends. The V gene's germline CDR1 is ENHRY and CDR2 SYGVKD. The DNA for the CDR3 is TGTGCCATCAGTTACACCCCCAGTATGGACACTGAAGCTTTCTTT. Translation gives CAISYTPSMDTEAFF.

The table lists this clone with a count of one. V is TRBV19 and J is TRBJ1-1, with TRBD1 as a possible D gene (5 bases). Germline CDR1 LNHDA, CDR2 SQIVND (reference sequence). Trimming pared 3 bases from V and 0 bases from J, leaving 17 bases between. The length of the CDR3 is 17 residues. As DNA, the CDR3 is TGTGCCAGTAGTATTGGGCGCGGGGGGAATATGAACACTGAAGCTTTCTTT. Protein sequence: CASSIGRGGNMNTEAFF. The full variable domain, with the rest looked up from reference TRBV19 and TRBJ1-1, is DGGITQSPKYLFRKEGQNVTLSCEQNLNHDAMYWYRQDPGQGLRLIYYSQIVNDFQKGDIAEGYSVSREKKESFPLTVTSAQKNPTAFYLCASSIGRGGNMNTEAFFGQGTRLTVV.

V is TRBV6-5 and J is TRBJ1-2; unclear D gene. The CDR3 covers 14 residues. V was shortened by 5 bases and J by 6 bases, with 16 bases between the two germline ends. In germline, CDR1 is MNHEY, CDR2 SVGAGI. CDR3 in amino acids: CASSARRIRDGYTF. CDR3 nucleotides: TGTGCCAGCAGTGCGCGCCGAATAAGAGATGGCTACACCTTC.